Presented here are 11 T cell receptor beta chains from one specimen sequenced in a study of blood T cell repertoires in COVID-19. Assay used: immunoSEQ multiplex PCR; TCRdb lists only in-frame clones, some missing. The table has nearly 300,000 clones, around 84% seen once. Sequenced material: peripheral blood. These receptors were obtained from a human donor with COVID-19, enrolled during active disease. The donor label of this sample is uncertain.

This clone appeared a single time. V is TRBV7-2 and J is TRBJ2-1, with 12 bases that match TRBD2. J was trimmed by 4 bases and V by 4 bases; bases with no gene match: 5. Germline values: CDR1 SGHTA, CDR2 FQGNSA. This CDR3 is built from 16 residues. The CDR3 spells CASSSLAGGVYNEQFF. The CDR3 bases are TGTGCCAGCAGCTCACTAGCGGGAGGTGTGTACAATGAGCAGTTCTTC.

The V and J genes are TRBV28 and TRBJ1-3; a weak D match, TRBD1 (5 bases). The CDR3 consists of 12 residues. V shed 11 bases and J shed 3 bases, with 11 bases lying between them. Germline CDR1 is MDHEN and CDR2 is SYDVKM. The CDR3 region is CALSGDGNTIYF. In nucleotides, the CDR3 is TGTGCCCTTTCGGGGGATGGAAACACCATATATTTT.

This chain links TRBV7-2 with TRBJ2-7; 7 positions agree with TRBD2. J lost 7 bases, V lost 1 base, and 10 bases had no gene match. Germline lookup yields CDR1 SGHTA and CDR2 FQGNSA. The CDR3 loop spans 15 amino acids. CDR3 in amino acids: CASSLGPGGQREQYF. The CDR3 DNA sequence: TGTGCCAGCAGCTTAGGTCCGGGAGGCCAACGTGAGCAGTACTTC.

The V call is TRBV11-2, the J call TRBJ2-3; D possibly corresponds to TRBD2 (6 bases). Germline CDR1 reads SGHAT; CDR2 reads FQNNGV. This CDR3 region has 12 residues. Trimming took off 8 bases at V and 3 bases at J, with 9 bases between the two ends. DNA of the CDR3: TGTGCCAGCGGGAGGTGGACAGATACGCAGTATTTT. Its translation: CASGRWTDTQYF.

The rearrangement joins TRBV11-2 to TRBJ2-1; TRBD2 matches 10 bases. CDR1 and CDR2 from the germline V gene are SGHAT and FQNNGV. The CDR3 sequence is 16 residues long. After removal of 5 bases from V and 6 bases from J, the junction contained 10 bases not matched to a gene. This CDR3 is CASSENWLAGANEQFF. CDR3 nucleotides: TGTGCCAGCAGCGAGAATTGGCTAGCGGGGGCCAATGAGCAGTTCTTC.

This sequence joins TRBV9 and TRBJ2-1; TRBD2 is a possible D gene (5 bases). From germline, CDR1 is SGDLS and CDR2 YYNGEE. The CDR3 sequence is 14 residues long. V dropped 2 bases and J dropped 3 bases, with 9 bases sitting between them. The CDR3 spells CASSVGRDYNEQFF. The CDR3 DNA sequence: TGTGCCAGCAGCGTTGGCCGGGACTACAATGAGCAGTTCTTC.

On this clone itself: The sample carries other DNA sequences with the same CDR3. This rearrangement joins TRBV7-3 to TRBJ2-3; 7 nucleotides agree with TRBD2. With 5 bases clipped from V and 0 bases from J, the junction kept 8 bases outside the gene matches. The germline V gene encodes CDR1 SGHTA and CDR2 FQGTGA. The CDR3 totals 16 residues. The CDR3 nucleotides are TGTGCCAGCAGCCCGAGGGGTAGCGGGAGCACAGATACGCAGTATTTT. Amino acid sequence: CASSPRGSGSTDTQYF.

The chain couples TRBV23-1 to TRBJ1-5; unclear D gene. TRBV23-1 is placed among ORFs of uncertain function. V dropped 0 bases and J dropped 1 base, with 16 bases sitting between them. This CDR3 contains 18 residues. CDR3 DNA: TGCGCCAGCAGTCAATCTCCCCGTGGGAGGCGAAGCAATCAGCCCCAGCATTTT. Protein: CASSQSPRGRRSNQPQHF.

V gene TRBV5-1 combines with J gene TRBJ2-3; TRBD2 agrees at 8 bases. The CDR3 is 15 residues long. Germline V CDR1 and CDR2: SGHRS, YFSETQ. J lost 1 base, V lost 4 bases, and 5 bases had no gene match. The CDR3 DNA reads as TGCGCCAGCAGCCCGGGACTAGGTGGCACAGATACGCAGTATTTT. Translating it yields CASSPGLGGTDTQYF. Variable domain in full (rest from reference TRBV5-1 and TRBJ2-3): KAGVTQTPRYLIKTRGQQVTLSCSPISGHRSVSWYQQTPGQGLQFLFEYFSETQRNKGNFPGRFSGRQFSNSRSEMNVSTLELGDSALYLCASSPGLGGTDTQYFGPGTRLTVL.

The chain employs TRBV12-3 or TRBV12-4 and TRBJ1-5; the D gene is possibly TRBD1 (6 bases). The germline V and J ends were trimmed by 5 bases and 9 bases, with 8 bases remaining between them. CDR3 size: 11 residues. CDR3 sequence (DNA): TGTGCCAGCAGTCAAGGGGGGCCCCAGCATTTT. This translates into CASSQGGPQHF.

The chain uses TRBV18 and TRBJ1-4; D gene uncertain. This CDR3 contains 14 residues. V was shortened by 3 bases and J by 4 bases, with 9 bases between the two germline ends. Germline V gene data show CDR1 as KGHSH and CDR2 as LQKENI. CDR3 in amino acids: CASSPLSVNEKLFF. The CDR3 DNA sequence: TGTGCCAGCTCACCTTTAAGCGTTAATGAAAAACTGTTTTTT.